This entry lists 20 T cell receptor beta chains sequenced from one sample in a study of cytomegalovirus exposure and HLA in healthy donors (dated by TCRdb to about 2017). Library preparation used the immunoSEQ multiplex PCR assay. Here the immuneACCESS table is served through TCRdb, limited to in-frame sequences with V and J called. Missing clones are a known gap in these copies; in checked studies unresolved V genes cover under half, and the rest lacks a known reason. Across this sample there are 90,000 to 100,000 clones, with approximately 90% seen only once. The ten largest clones take up 3% to 4.5% of the sample. The sample consisted of PBMCs. The receptors shown here come from a woman younger than 45 in good health and CMV-seronegative.

The V and J genes are TRBV9 and TRBJ2-1; weak D call: TRBD2 (5 bases). Germline-derived CDR1 and CDR2 are SGDLS and YYNGEE. The CDR3 loop spans 15 amino acids. V was shortened by 0 bases and J by 5 bases, with 12 bases between the two germline ends. The CDR3 loop is CASSVGRGRDNEQFF. Written as DNA, the CDR3 is TGTGCCAGCAGCGTAGGACGGGGTCGAGACAATGAGCAGTTCTTC.

J is TRBJ2-7 and V is TRBV7-6; the D gene is possibly TRBD2 (5 bases). This CDR3 region has 14 residues. Trimming took 5 bases from V and 5 from J, leaving 16 bases between them. Per the germline V gene, CDR1 is SGHVS and CDR2 is FNYEAQ. The CDR3 DNA follows: TGTGCCAGCAGCCAGGCGGGCCCAACCAACGAGCAGTACTTC. It translates to CASSQAGPTNEQYF.

V is TRBV14 and J is TRBJ2-1; 12 nucleotides align to TRBD2. Trimming removed 1 base from V and 5 bases from J; junction bases left unmatched: 0. The CDR3 contains 15 residues. The germline V gene encodes CDR1 SGHDN and CDR2 FVKESK. CDR3 sequence (DNA): TGTGCCAGCAGCCAAGGACTAGCGGGAGACAATGAGCAGTTCTTC. Translating it yields CASSQGLAGDNEQFF.

The CDR3 region is CASSEQGYEQYF. The CDR3 DNA follows: TGTGCCAGCAGCGAGCAGGGGTACGAGCAGTACTTC. This chain links TRBV2 with TRBJ2-7; D is possibly TRBD1 (6 bases). The CDR3 contains 12 residues. V was cut by 6 bases and J by 4 bases, with 10 bases left in between. The germline gives CDR1 SNHLY, CDR2 FYNNEI.

The count of this clone is one. Here the CDR3 DNA reads TGTGCCAGCAGCTTAAGCCGGGGACATCCCCAGGGCTACACCTTC. It yields the protein CASSLSRGHPQGYTF. This rearrangement joins TRBV7-3 to TRBJ1-2; D might be TRBD1 (6 bases). V lost 1 base and J 8 bases, leaving 17 bases between the germline ends. CDR3 length: 15 residues. Germline loops: CDR1 SGHTA, CDR2 FQGTGA.

V gene TRBV4-3 combines with J gene TRBJ2-3; perhaps TRBD2 as D (5 bases). CDR1 is LGHNA and CDR2 is YSLEER in the germline V gene. Deletions cut 0 bases from V and 5 bases from J, with 9 bases between. The CDR3 runs to 14 residues. In DNA, the CDR3 is TGCGCCAGCAGCCAAGATAGCGCTGGAGATACGCAGTATTTT. Amino acids: CASSQDSAGDTQYF.

This rearrangement joins TRBV5-1 to TRBJ2-1, with 10 nucleotides matching TRBD2. V was pared by 0 bases and J by 6 bases, with 3 bases of the junction left unmatched. Germline values: CDR1 SGHRS, CDR2 YFSETQ. The CDR3 runs 15 residues. DNA of the CDR3: TGCGCCAGCAGCTTGGGGACTAGCGGCCTCAATGAGCAGTTCTTC. It specifies CASSLGTSGLNEQFF. Complete variable domain (other parts from reference TRBV5-1 and TRBJ2-1): KAGVTQTPRYLIKTRGQQVTLSCSPISGHRSVSWYQQTPGQGLQFLFEYFSETQRNKGNFPGRFSGRQFSNSRSEMNVSTLELGDSALYLCASSLGTSGLNEQFFGPGTRLTVL.

The rearrangement uses TRBV5-1 and TRBJ2-3; TRBD2 matches 14 bases. Germline-derived CDR1 and CDR2 are SGHRS and YFSETQ. The CDR3 runs 15 residues. Germline trimming cut 5 bases from V and 7 bases from J; bases unmatched to any gene: 6. The CDR3 coding sequence is TGCGCCAGCAGGTCGACTAGCGGGGGGGCCCATACGCAGTATTTT. This translates into CASRSTSGGAHTQYF.

The J gene is TRBJ2-7, the V gene TRBV6-6, with a weak D call TRBD1 (5 bases). Per the germline V gene, CDR1 is MNHNY and CDR2 is SVGAGI (reference sequence). CDR3 length equals 14 residues. Trimming removed 4 bases at V and 2 bases at J, with 12 bases between. CDR3 in amino acids: CASSSTVATYEQYF. The CDR3, as DNA: TGTGCCAGCAGTTCGACAGTTGCTACCTACGAGCAGTACTTC.

This sequence joins TRBV4-1 and TRBJ2-7, with a possible D match to TRBD2 (6 bases). The CDR3 is 19 amino acids. The V end was cut by 0 bases, the J end by 1 base, with 22 bases between. Germline loops: CDR1 MGHRA, CDR2 YSYEKL. The CDR3 sequence is CASSQDEDSDGRESYEQYF. Written as DNA, the CDR3 is TGCGCCAGCAGCCAAGATGAAGATAGCGATGGCCGGGAGTCCTACGAGCAGTACTTC.

The chain combines TRBV4-1 with TRBJ1-4; 7 positions match TRBD1. The CDR3 runs to 16 residues. The J segment lost 6 bases and the V segment lost 4 bases, leaving 11 bases of the junction unmatched. Germline CDR1 MGHRA, CDR2 YSYEKL. The CDR3: CASSLSPTGMDEKLFF. CDR3 DNA: TGCGCCAGCAGCCTTAGCCCGACAGGGATGGATGAAAAACTGTTTTTT.

This chain links TRBV7-3 with TRBJ1-5, with 8 bases lining up with TRBD1. Germline V gene data show CDR1 as SGHTA and CDR2 as FQGTGA. With 5 bases clipped from V and 6 bases from J, the junction kept 6 bases outside the gene matches. This CDR3 has 14 residues. The CDR3 loop is CASSTDRGGQPQHF. As DNA, the CDR3 is TGTGCCAGCAGCACTGACAGGGGTGGTCAGCCCCAGCATTTT. Supplemented by reference TRBV7-3 and TRBJ1-5, the full variable domain reads GAGVSQTPSNKVTEKGKYVELRCDPISGHTALYWYRQSLGQGPEFLIYFQGTGAADDSGLPNDRFFAVRPEGSVSTLKIQRTERGDSAVYLCASSTDRGGQPQHFGDGTRLSIL.

The chain carries TRBV11-3 and TRBJ2-1; 10 nucleotides line up with TRBD2. This CDR3 region has 17 residues. Germline loops: CDR1 SGHNT, CDR2 YENEEA. V lost 5 bases to trimming and J lost 8 bases; unmatched junction nucleotides: 15. The CDR3 coding sequence is TGTGCCAGCAGCGGTAACAGGGGGACTAGCGTCTTGGATGAGCAGTTCTTC. It codes for CASSGNRGTSVLDEQFF.

The chain couples TRBV7-8 to TRBJ1-2; no clear D gene. Germline lookup yields CDR1 SGHVS and CDR2 FQNEAQ. The CDR3 has 15 residues. V was trimmed by 2 bases and J by 7 bases, leaving 17 bases between them. CDR3 sequence (DNA): TGTGCCAGCAGCTTAAGCGCCGGCGGGGTTATTGGCTACACCTTC. Encoded protein: CASSLSAGGVIGYTF.

The chain has TRBV10-3 and TRBJ1-5; weak D call: TRBD1 (5 bases). Trimming pared 11 bases from V and 8 bases from J, leaving 19 bases between. The CDR3 extends over 13 amino acids. The germline V gene has CDR1 ENHRY and CDR2 SYGVKD. CDR3 sequence (DNA): TGTGCCGCCAAGGCGGGCCCGGGGGAGCCCCAGCATTTT. The encoded protein is CAAKAGPGEPQHF.

J is TRBJ2-1 and V is TRBV27; the D gene is possibly TRBD1 (5 bases). Trimming removed 10 bases at V and 0 bases at J, with 13 bases between. This CDR3 is built from 14 residues. CDR1 is MNHEY, CDR2 SMNVEV, per germline (reference sequence). CDR3 region: CATATGNSYNEQFF. CDR3 sequence (DNA): TGTGCCACCGCTACAGGTAACTCCTACAATGAGCAGTTCTTC.

V gene TRBV19 combines with J gene TRBJ2-7, with D possibly matching TRBD1 (7 bases). The CDR3 is 14 residues long. The V and J ends lost 4 bases and 4 bases respectively, with 14 bases between them. CDR1 and CDR2 (germline): LNHDA, SQIVND (reference sequence). CDR3 region: CASSTRTGGYEQYF. Written as DNA, the CDR3 is TGTGCCAGTAGTACCCGGACAGGAGGGTACGAGCAGTACTTC.

This clone was counted only a few times. The V call is TRBV5-1, the J call TRBJ2-7; 7 positions agree with TRBD1. The CDR3 runs to 13 residues. Trimming removed 7 bases from V and 9 bases from J; junction bases left unmatched: 13. Germline CDR1 SGHRS, CDR2 YFSETQ. CDR3 residues: CASALQGGFGQYF. CDR3 nucleotides: TGCGCCAGCGCGCTCCAAGGGGGCTTTGGGCAGTACTTC. Complete variable domain (other parts from reference TRBV5-1 and TRBJ2-7): KAGVTQTPRYLIKTRGQQVTLSCSPISGHRSVSWYQQTPGQGLQFLFEYFSETQRNKGNFPGRFSGRQFSNSRSEMNVSTLELGDSALYLCASALQGGFGQYFGPGTRLTVT.

The V and J genes are TRBV13 and TRBJ2-3; TRBD2 matches 8 bases. V gave up 3 bases and J gave up 1 base; unmatched junction bases: 0. Germline V CDR1 and CDR2: PRHDT, FYEKMQ (reference sequence). The CDR3 extends over 14 amino acids. The CDR3 nucleotides are TGTGCCAGCAGCTTGACTAGCGGCACAGATACGCAGTATTTT. This sequence encodes CASSLTSGTDTQYF.

The CDR3: CASSLGQKSNQPQHF. The CDR3 DNA is TGTGCCAGCAGCTTAGGCCAGAAAAGCAATCAGCCCCAGCATTTT. V usage is TRBV11-2 and J usage is TRBJ1-5, with no clear D. In germline, CDR1 is SGHAT, CDR2 FQNNGV. The CDR3 is 15 amino acids. The V gene lost 1 base and the J gene lost 1 base, with 8 bases spanning the gap.